The clone carrying this TCR beta chain came up a few times. Its antigen is as yet unknown. The CDR3 is made up of 16 amino acids. V lost 3 bases, J lost 0 bases, and 12 bases lay in between. CDR1 SGHTA and CDR2 FQGNSA come from the germline V gene. This sample is part of a study of T cells in Graves' hyperthyroidism and ophthalmopathy. PBMCs were sourced from more than 9 ml fresh peripheral blood. RNA transcripts yielded amplified TCR beta CDR3 regions. Using the HTBI primer set, a first-round RT-PCR was run on the TCR CDR3. A single record per CDR3 protein comes from TCRdb applying MiXCR to the multiplex PCR reads. The table lists hundreds of thousands of distinct CDR3 sequences, around 20% of them singletons. Study conclusions and caveats: A model using 13 V-J features told ophthalmopathy apart from stable hyperthyroidism.

This rearrangement joins TRBV7-2 to TRBJ1-5; a weak D match, TRBD1 (5 bases). This sequence was found in a woman aged 50 to 60 with Graves' hyperthyroidism that later progressed to Graves' ophthalmopathy. Sample: blood. This chain's CDR3 is CASSLGQGRSNQPQHF. CDR3 coding DNA: TGTGCCAGCAGCTTGGGGCAGGGTCGTAGCAATCAGCCCCAGCATTTT.